This record covers a single T cell receptor (beta chain). What it recognizes is unknown. Germline assignment: CDR1 MDHEN and CDR2 SYDVKM. The CDR3 is 15 amino acids. V dropped 5 bases and J dropped 13; count of bases not matched to a gene: 15. This entry comes from a study of T cell repertoires in cytomegalovirus infection. From the reads, TCRdb called clonotypes with MiXCR, one entry per CDR3 protein. The repertoire consists of approximately 280,000 distinct CDR3 sequences, with roughly a fifth occurring once and the leading ten covering approximately 19%. General study points: HLA-C-restricted, CMV-specific TCR beta clonotypes were dominant ex vivo.

The clonotype originates from a human donor in good health (CMV status not recorded). Some clones in this sample may be carry-over from other donors' samples. This specimen consisted of cultured PBMCs, obtained from culture after CMV antigen stimulation. The chain joins TRBV28 to TRBJ1-4; 8 positions agree with TRBD1. In nucleotides, the CDR3 is TGTGCCAGCAGTGTAAGACAGGGGCTTCCTGGGGGACTGTTTTTT. Protein sequence: CASSVRQGLPGGLFF.